The TCR beta chain described here comes from a study of cytomegalovirus exposure and HLA in healthy donors. Study-wide results and caveats: Later on, an analysis found that several of the most significant clusters appeared to be linked to common viral pathogens, which included parvovirus B19. The study recorded around 160 TCR beta chains that were cytomegalovirus-associated. Researchers reported in a later analysis that a missense DCLRE1C variant was tied to TCR beta V- and J-gene trimming.

13 Jbeta primers and 60 Vbeta primers were used for the PCR. Clones were sequenced by immunoSEQ multiplex PCR, and TCRdb holds only the in-frame ones, with some missing. The sample has more than 95,000 clones, approximately 80% seen once. Germline trimming cut 4 bases from V and 2 bases from J; bases unmatched to any gene: 3. The V gene's germline CDR1 is SGHVS and CDR2 FNYEAQ. CDR3 length: 15 residues. Remarks on this clone: The antigen is undetermined.

This cohort consisted of healthy bone marrow donors. The chain uses TRBV7-6 and TRBJ2-7; TRBD1 agrees at 12 bases. This sequence originates from a woman aged 35 to 49 in good health and CMV-seronegative. The sample taken for sequencing was PBMCs. CDR3 amino acids: CASSSGTGGAYEQYF. DNA of the CDR3: TGTGCCAGCAGCTCCGGGACAGGGGGCGCCTACGAGCAGTACTTC.